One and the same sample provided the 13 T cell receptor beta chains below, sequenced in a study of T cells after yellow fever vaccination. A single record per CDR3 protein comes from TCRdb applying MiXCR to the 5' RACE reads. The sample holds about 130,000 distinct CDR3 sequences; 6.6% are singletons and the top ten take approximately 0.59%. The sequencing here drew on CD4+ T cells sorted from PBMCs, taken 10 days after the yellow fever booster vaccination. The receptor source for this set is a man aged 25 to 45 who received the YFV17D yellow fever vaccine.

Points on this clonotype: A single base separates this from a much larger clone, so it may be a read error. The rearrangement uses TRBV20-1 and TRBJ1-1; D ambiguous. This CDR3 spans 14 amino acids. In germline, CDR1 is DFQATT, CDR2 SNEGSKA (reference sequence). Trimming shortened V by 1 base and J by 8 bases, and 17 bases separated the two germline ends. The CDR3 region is CSARGKGSSWEAFF. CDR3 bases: TGCAGTGCTAGAGGTAAAGGGAGCTCTTGGGAAGCTTTCTTT.

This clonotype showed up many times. CDR3 sequence (DNA): TGTGCCACCGAAAAAACAGGGACTGGGGCCAACGTCCTGACTTTC. Amino acids: CATEKTGTGANVLTF. The chain combines TRBV12-3 or TRBV12-4 with TRBJ2-6, with TRBD1 as a possible D gene (6 bases). Trimming cost V 10 bases and J 2 bases, with 15 bases left between them. This CDR3 has 15 residues.

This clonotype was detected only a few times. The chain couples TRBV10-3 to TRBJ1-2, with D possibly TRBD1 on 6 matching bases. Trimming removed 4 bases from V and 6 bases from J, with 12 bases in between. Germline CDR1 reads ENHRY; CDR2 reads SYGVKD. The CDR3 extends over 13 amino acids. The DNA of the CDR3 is TGTGCCATCAGTGGGCAGGGGACGAATGGCTACACCTTC. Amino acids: CAISGQGTNGYTF.

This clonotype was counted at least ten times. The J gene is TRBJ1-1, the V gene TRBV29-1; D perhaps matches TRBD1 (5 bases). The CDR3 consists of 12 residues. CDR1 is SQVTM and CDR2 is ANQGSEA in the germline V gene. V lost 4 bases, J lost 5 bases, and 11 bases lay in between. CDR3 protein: CSVGGVGTEAFF. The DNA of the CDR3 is TGCAGCGTTGGAGGGGTGGGGACTGAAGCTTTCTTT.

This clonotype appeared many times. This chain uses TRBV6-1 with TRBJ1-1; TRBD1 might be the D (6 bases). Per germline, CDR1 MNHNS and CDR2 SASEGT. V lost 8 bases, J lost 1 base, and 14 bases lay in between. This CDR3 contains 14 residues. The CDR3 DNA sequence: TGTGCCAGCCTCCCAGGGGAGGGGAACACTGAAGCTTTCTTT. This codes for CASLPGEGNTEAFF.

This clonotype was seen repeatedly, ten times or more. The CDR3 loop reads CASSPQNTEAFF. The CDR3 region has the DNA TGTGCCAGCAGCCCCCAAAACACTGAAGCTTTCTTT. The chain carries TRBV7-2 and TRBJ1-1; D is uncertain. Germline loops: CDR1 SGHTA, CDR2 FQGNSA. V was shortened by 5 bases and J by 2 bases, with 6 bases between the two germline ends. The CDR3 has 12 residues.

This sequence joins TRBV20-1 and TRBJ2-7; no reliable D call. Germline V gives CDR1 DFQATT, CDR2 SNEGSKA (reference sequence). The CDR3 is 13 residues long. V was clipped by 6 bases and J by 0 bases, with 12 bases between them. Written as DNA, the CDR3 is TGCAGTGCAGAGACTCCGAGCTCCTACGAGCAGTACTTC. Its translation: CSAETPSSYEQYF.

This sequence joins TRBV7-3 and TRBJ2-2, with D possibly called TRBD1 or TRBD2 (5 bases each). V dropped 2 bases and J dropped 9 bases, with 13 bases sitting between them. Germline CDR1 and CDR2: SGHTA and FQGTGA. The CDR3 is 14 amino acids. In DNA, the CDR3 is TGTGCCAGCAGCTTAGGGACGGGGCCCAGGGAGCTGTTTTTT. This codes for CASSLGTGPRELFF.

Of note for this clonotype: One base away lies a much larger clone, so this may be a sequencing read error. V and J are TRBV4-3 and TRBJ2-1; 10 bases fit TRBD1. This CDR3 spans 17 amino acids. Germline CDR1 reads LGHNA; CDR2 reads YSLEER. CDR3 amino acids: CASSQDLGQGSYSEQFF. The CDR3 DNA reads TGCGCCAGCAGCCAAGATTTGGGACAGGGGTCCTACAGTGAGCAGTTCTTC.

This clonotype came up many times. The CDR3 nucleotides read TGCAGTGCTAGAGATCTGCGGTCCGACAATGAGCAGTTCTTC. This encodes CSARDLRSDNEQFF. This chain links TRBV20-1 with TRBJ2-1; D is ambiguous. Per germline, CDR1 DFQATT and CDR2 SNEGSKA (reference sequence). V lost 0 bases, J lost 5 bases, and 11 bases lay in between. The CDR3 spans 14 residues.

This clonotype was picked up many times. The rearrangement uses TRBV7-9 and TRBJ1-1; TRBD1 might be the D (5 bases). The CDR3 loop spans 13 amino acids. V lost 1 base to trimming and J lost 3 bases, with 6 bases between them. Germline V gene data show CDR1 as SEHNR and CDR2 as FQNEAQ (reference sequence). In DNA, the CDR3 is TGTGCCAGCAGCTTAGTACAGGACACTGAAGCTTTCTTT. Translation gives CASSLVQDTEAFF.

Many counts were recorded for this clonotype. The CDR3 loop is CAISMLGDEQFF. The CDR3 DNA is TGTGCCATCAGTATGTTGGGGGATGAGCAGTTCTTC. V gene TRBV10-3 combines with J gene TRBJ2-1; the D gene could be TRBD1 or TRBD2 (5 bases each). From germline, CDR1 is ENHRY and CDR2 SYGVKD. CDR3 length: 12 residues. V was cut by 5 bases and J by 8 bases, with 10 bases left in between.

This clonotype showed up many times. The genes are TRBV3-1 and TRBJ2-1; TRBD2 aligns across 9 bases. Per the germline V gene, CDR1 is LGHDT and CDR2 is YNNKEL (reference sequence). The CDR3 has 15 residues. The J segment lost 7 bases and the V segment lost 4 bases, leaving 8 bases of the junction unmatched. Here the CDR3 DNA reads TGTGCCAGCAGCCGCCTAGCGGGGCTTGGTAATGAGCAGTTCTTC. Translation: CASSRLAGLGNEQFF.